This is a list of T cell receptor beta chains from one sample in a study of identical twins. From the 5' RACE reads, TCRdb called clonotypes with MiXCR, one entry per CDR3 protein. The sample has about 220,000 distinct CDR3 sequences, around 8% seen once. The same specimen was also included in a second study, on yellow fever vaccine responses in identical twins.

The sample taken for sequencing was memory (CD45RO+) T cells sorted from blood. These receptors all come from a woman aged 18-35 years in good health. Both conserved end residues are part of each CDR3. A D gene is named only where the DNA matches it firmly. Expanded clones get a size class; other rows say once, few or many, or leave the size out.

d_call	v_call	clone_size	j_call	cdr3_aa
TRBD1	TRBV5-1	-	TRBJ2-7	CASSQGTGALEQYF
-	TRBV6-2/TRBV6-3	many	TRBJ2-4	CASSYGGMAVQYF
-	TRBV7-9	-	TRBJ2-7	CASSISQATYEQYF
TRBD2	TRBV2	few	TRBJ2-1	CASRRLAGYEQFF
-	TRBV7-3	few	TRBJ2-2	CASSLLGTSLGELFF
TRBD2	TRBV5-1	few	TRBJ2-7	CASTASGGYEQYF
-	TRBV15	-	TRBJ2-3	CATSRVYPQLDSDTQYF
TRBD2	TRBV7-2	many	TRBJ2-1	CASSLKREGGNEQFF
-	TRBV27	many	TRBJ1-2	CASARPGDVGYTF
TRBD2	TRBV25-1	many	TRBJ2-3	CASSDSGREGDTQYF
TRBD2	TRBV5-1	few	TRBJ2-3	CASSLSTLAEITDTQYF
-	TRBV10-3	-	TRBJ2-2	CAISEPGKGPGELFF
TRBD1	TRBV12-3/TRBV12-4	many	TRBJ2-3	CASSPRQGRTDTQYF
-	TRBV4-3	few	TRBJ2-1	CASSQGETWDGEQFF
-	TRBV20-1	-	TRBJ2-1	CSAGSPVSPYNEQFF
TRBD2	TRBV2	-	TRBJ2-1	CASRREASGNNEQFF
TRBD1	TRBV6-1	-	TRBJ2-2	CATAGGVNTGELFF
TRBD1	TRBV6-5	-	TRBJ1-2	CASSYSAGTGLYGYTF
TRBD2	TRBV11-2	-	TRBJ2-3	CASTVALLAGGRSDTQYF
-	TRBV4-3	-	TRBJ2-3	CASSQDIEDTQYF
TRBD2	TRBV10-1	-	TRBJ2-1	CASKPGSSGHSEQFF
TRBD1	TRBV2	-	TRBJ1-5	CASGGTGISNQPQHF
-	TRBV5-1	few	TRBJ1-1	CASSLRQLTEAFF
TRBD1	TRBV5-6	many	TRBJ1-2	CASSIGGIGYTF
-	TRBV20-1	few	TRBJ1-4	CSVVGPNEKLFF
TRBD2	TRBV9	few	TRBJ2-5	CASSVSAGGQKLETQYF
-	TRBV7-2	many	TRBJ2-3	CASSGPTYTDTQYF
-	TRBV28	-	TRBJ2-3	CASSLITLYTDTQYF
-	TRBV20-1	-	TRBJ1-2	CSARDWAGTGYTF
-	TRBV20-1	-	TRBJ2-5	CSARADGEVPKETQYF
TRBD2	TRBV6-2/TRBV6-3	many	TRBJ2-7	CASSSLATLPAQYF
-	TRBV6-1	many	TRBJ2-6	CASTPEVKGANVLTF
-	TRBV20-1	many	TRBJ2-1	CSASEWGVNEQFF
TRBD2	TRBV3-1	-	TRBJ2-5	CASSQGVIGLAGGETQYF
TRBD2	TRBV7-9	many	TRBJ2-1	CASSLTSGAFNEQFF
-	TRBV2	few	TRBJ1-1	CARSGRDTEAFF
-	TRBV24-1	many	TRBJ2-5	CATGVPSKETQYF
TRBD2	TRBV15	-	TRBJ2-1	CATSRDAGGPGNEQFF
-	TRBV5-1	-	TRBJ2-2	CASSWSHHTGELFF
-	TRBV28	few	TRBJ1-6	CASSLLASPLHF
-	TRBV5-1	few	TRBJ2-1	CASSLDRATYNEQFF
-	TRBV20-1	many	TRBJ2-3	CSAREGNWGVPTDTQYF
-	TRBV18	-	TRBJ1-1	CASGRGAGTEAFF
-	TRBV6-4	-	TRBJ1-5	CASSEGAGNQPQHF
-	TRBV6-2/TRBV6-3	few	TRBJ2-1	CASGGQGNNEQFF
-	TRBV6-2/TRBV6-3	-	TRBJ2-3	CASSYAHGGTQYF
TRBD2	TRBV12-3/TRBV12-4	many	TRBJ2-1	CASSPLAGALNYNEQFF
TRBD2	TRBV20-1	many	TRBJ2-5	CSARGLGTSGLQETQYF
TRBD2	TRBV7-2	many	TRBJ2-1	CASSLVRLAENEQFF
-	TRBV6-2/TRBV6-3	-	TRBJ2-7	CASSPHPFGGEQYF
TRBD1	TRBV12-3/TRBV12-4	medium-sized	TRBJ2-5	CASSWGQGPRYF
-	TRBV7-3	-	TRBJ2-5	CAISLMAQETQYF
-	TRBV12-3/TRBV12-4	many	TRBJ2-2	CASSKRSLGGIGELFF